The 3 T cell receptor beta chains below all came from one sample that was sequenced in a study of cytomegalovirus exposure and HLA in healthy donors. Researchers ran the PCR with 60 Vbeta and 13 Jbeta primers. Repertoires were generated with immunoSEQ multiplex PCR, while TCRdb's copy carries only in-frame clones and drops some. The sample contains approximately 150,000 clones, roughly 80% of which appear only once. Sequenced input: PBMCs. These receptors all stem from a female donor in good health and CMV-seronegative.

The gene calls are TRBV27 and TRBJ2-1, with TRBD1 matching over 7 bases. This CDR3 comprises 16 residues. Germline CDR1 reads MNHEY; CDR2 reads SMNVEV (reference sequence). V trimming: 5 bases; J trimming: 7 bases; junction bases outside the gene matches: 14. The CDR3 loop reads CASSVSTGKDRNEQFF. In DNA form, the CDR3 reads TGTGCCAGCAGTGTGTCGACAGGGAAGGATAGGAATGAGCAGTTCTTC.

V gene TRBV28 combines with J gene TRBJ1-2; 9 nucleotides align to TRBD1. Germline lookup yields CDR1 MDHEN and CDR2 SYDVKM. J gave up 8 bases and V 5 bases, and 12 bases lay outside the gene matches. The CDR3 sequence is 15 residues long. The CDR3 loop is CASSHPPGQGDGYTF. In DNA, the CDR3 is TGTGCCAGCAGTCATCCCCCGGGACAGGGAGACGGCTACACCTTC.

The CDR3, as DNA: TGCGCCAGCAGCGCCCCGGATATAACGGGGGGCGAGCAGTACTTC. Translated: CASSAPDITGGEQYF. This chain uses TRBV5-1 with TRBJ2-7, with 7 bases fitting TRBD2. Trimming removed 4 bases from V and 6 bases from J; junction bases left unmatched: 13. Looked up from germline, CDR1 is SGHRS and CDR2 is YFSETQ. The CDR3 spans 15 residues.